These 17 T cell receptor beta chains share one sample of origin, sequenced in a study of T cells in pancreatic ductal adenocarcinoma. The selected patients with pancreatic ductal adenocarcinoma had surgery but no neoadjuvant therapy. Method: immunoSEQ multiplex PCR; TCRdb's copy keeps in-frame clones and lacks some. The sample lists about 100,000 clones; 90% to 95% were seen once. Material: PBMCs. The receptor set was obtained from a human donor with pancreatic ductal adenocarcinoma.

The chain uses TRBV7-2 and TRBJ2-7; 14 bases fit TRBD2. This CDR3 has 18 amino acids. The germline gives CDR1 SGHTA, CDR2 FQGNSA. Germline trimming cut 4 bases from V and 2 bases from J; bases unmatched to any gene: 10. CDR3 sequence: CASSSGLAGGRGAYEQYF. As DNA, the CDR3 is TGTGCCAGCAGCTCAGGACTAGCGGGAGGCCGGGGGGCCTACGAGCAGTACTTC.

The J gene is TRBJ2-1, the V gene TRBV7-2, with TRBD2 matching over 7 bases. This CDR3 spans 13 amino acids. V shed 1 base and J 12 bases; nucleotides not matched to a gene: 6. Germline-derived CDR1 and CDR2 are SGHTA and FQGNSA. The CDR3 reads CASSLVGGELQFF. Here the CDR3 DNA reads TGTGCCAGCAGCTTAGTGGGGGGGGAGTTGCAGTTCTTC.

The chain couples TRBV5-1 to TRBJ2-3; a possible D gene is TRBD2 (6 bases). From germline, CDR1 is SGHRS and CDR2 YFSETQ. Trimming pared 2 bases from V and 6 bases from J, leaving 19 bases between. The CDR3 totals 16 residues. The chain's CDR3 is CASSLGGLPRADTQYF. The DNA of the CDR3 is TGCGCCAGCAGCTTAGGAGGACTACCTAGAGCGGATACGCAGTATTTT.

The rearrangement links TRBV28 to TRBJ1-2, with 9 positions matching TRBD1. V gave up 8 bases and J gave up 3 bases; unmatched junction bases: 7. The CDR3 has 14 residues. Germline CDR1 reads MDHEN; CDR2 reads SYDVKM. CDR3 sequence: CASGTGGADYGYTF. The DNA of the CDR3 is TGTGCCAGCGGCACAGGGGGCGCGGACTATGGCTACACCTTC.

The rearrangement joins TRBV28 to TRBJ1-2; 9 bases are a match to TRBD1. The CDR3 spans 13 residues. The J segment lost 6 bases and the V segment lost 6 bases, leaving 5 bases of the junction unmatched. The germline gives CDR1 MDHEN, CDR2 SYDVKM. The CDR3, as DNA: TGTGCCAGCAGAGCGGGACAGGGAGATGGCTACACCTTC. Amino acid sequence: CASRAGQGDGYTF.

This rearrangement joins TRBV29-1 to TRBJ2-2; 7 bases are a match to TRBD2. The CDR3 is 15 amino acids. The junction had 11 bases not matched to a gene; V was cut back by 8 bases and J by 2 bases. CDR1 SQVTM and CDR2 ANQGSEA come from the germline V gene. CDR3 nucleotide sequence: TGCAGCACTTCCGGGACTAACTATAACACCGGGGAGCTGTTTTTT. It encodes CSTSGTNYNTGELFF.

This chain joins TRBV4-2 and TRBJ2-5; D gene unclear. The CDR3 is 14 residues long. The V end lost 0 bases, the J end lost 7 bases, and 12 bases lay between the germline ends. Germline V lookup: CDR1 LGHNA, CDR2 YNFKEQ. The CDR3 nucleotides read TGTGCCAGCAGCCAAGAGGTGGGCCCCGGGACCCAGTACTTC. Translation gives CASSQEVGPGTQYF.

This clone was observed a single time. The rearrangement joins TRBV7-9 to TRBJ2-2; 10 bases are shared with TRBD2. The CDR3 is 17 residues long. Losses at the gene ends were 7 bases for V and 8 bases for J; bases not matched to a gene: 16. The germline V gene encodes CDR1 SEHNR and CDR2 FQNEAQ (reference sequence). CDR3 nucleotides: TGTGCCAGCAACCCCCGCCGGGCTAGCGGGAGCCCTGGGGAGCTGTTTTTT. Protein product: CASNPRRASGSPGELFF.

This clone has a single count. V and J are TRBV25-1 and TRBJ2-4; maybe TRBD2 (7 bases). The germline V gene has CDR1 MGHDK and CDR2 SYGVNS. Trimming pared 8 bases from V and 6 bases from J, leaving 14 bases between. The CDR3 covers 13 residues. CDR3: CASGGGDTNIQYF. The DNA for the CDR3 is TGTGCCAGCGGGGGGGGCGACACAAACATTCAGTACTTC.

As DNA, the CDR3 is TGTGCCAGCATAGCACGGGACAGGGGATTTGCCGGGGAGCTGTTTTTT. Its protein product is CASIARDRGFAGELFF. This chain joins TRBV6-6 and TRBJ2-2, with 10 bases identical to TRBD1. The CDR3 is made up of 16 amino acids. Germline CDR1 MNHNY, CDR2 SVGAGI (reference sequence). J gave up 6 bases and V 7 bases, and 11 bases lay outside the gene matches.

V is TRBV7-2 and J is TRBJ1-5; the D gene is possibly TRBD1 (5 bases). The CDR3 extends over 12 amino acids. V was cut by 2 bases and J by 7 bases, with 6 bases left in between. Per the germline V gene, CDR1 is SGHTA and CDR2 is FQGNSA. In DNA form, the CDR3 reads TGTGCCAGCAGCTTACGGGGGCAGCCCCAGCATTTT. Amino acid sequence: CASSLRGQPQHF. Full variable domain (remainder filled in from reference TRBV7-2 and TRBJ1-5): GAGVSQSPSNKVTEKGKDVELRCDPISGHTALYWYRQSLGQGLEFLIYFQGNSAPDKSGLPSDRFSAERTGGSVSTLTIQRTQQEDSAVYLCASSLRGQPQHFGDGTRLSIL.

The chain couples TRBV5-1 to TRBJ2-1; 12 bases map to TRBD2. The CDR3 extends over 17 amino acids. The V gene's germline CDR1 is SGHRS and CDR2 YFSETQ. Germline trimming cut 3 bases from V and 10 bases from J; bases unmatched to any gene: 14. CDR3 sequence: CASSWDLGTSGPTEQFF. The CDR3 nucleotides read TGCGCCAGCAGCTGGGACTTGGGGACTAGCGGGCCCACGGAGCAGTTCTTC. The full variable domain, its missing parts supplied by reference TRBV5-1 and TRBJ2-1, is KAGVTQTPRYLIKTRGQQVTLSCSPISGHRSVSWYQQTPGQGLQFLFEYFSETQRNKGNFPGRFSGRQFSNSRSEMNVSTLELGDSALYLCASSWDLGTSGPTEQFFGPGTRLTVL.

This clone occurred once. This chain connects TRBV7-2 to TRBJ2-1, with D possibly matching TRBD2 (5 bases). V dropped 7 bases and J dropped 4 bases, with 14 bases sitting between them. CDR1 is SGHTA, CDR2 FQGNSA, per germline. CDR3 size: 14 residues. CDR3 nucleotides: TGTGCCAGCACCCTCCTAGCAGCTTACAATGAGCAGTTCTTC. Its translation: CASTLLAAYNEQFF.

The chain couples TRBV29-1 to TRBJ2-7, with unresolved D. The CDR3 is 13 residues long. Trimming shortened V by 0 bases and J by 4 bases, and 10 bases separated the two germline ends. Germline V lookup: CDR1 SQVTM, CDR2 ANQGSEA. CDR3 protein: CSVEEGNGYEQYF. The DNA for the CDR3 is TGCAGCGTTGAAGAAGGTAACGGGTACGAGCAGTACTTC.

V and J are TRBV7-9 and TRBJ2-7; 8 bases align to TRBD2. CDR3 size: 15 residues. In germline, CDR1 is SEHNR, CDR2 FQNEAQ (reference sequence). After removal of 0 bases from V and 2 bases from J, the junction contained 3 bases not matched to a gene. The CDR3 region is CASSLAAGATYEQYF. DNA of the CDR3: TGTGCCAGCAGCTTAGCAGCGGGGGCGACCTACGAGCAGTACTTC.

The V and J genes are TRBV6-4 and TRBJ2-2; D is perhaps TRBD2 (5 bases). Trimming cost V 3 bases and J 4 bases, with 12 bases left between them. This CDR3 region has 15 residues. From germline, CDR1 is MRHNA and CDR2 SNTAGT. This CDR3 reads CASSDQAGSTGELFF. As DNA, the CDR3 is TGTGCCAGCAGTGATCAGGCTGGGAGCACCGGGGAGCTGTTTTTT.

This sequence joins TRBV10-3 and TRBJ2-5; D may be TRBD2 (5 bases). The CDR3 has 13 residues. Germline loops: CDR1 ENHRY, CDR2 SYGVKD. V was clipped by 5 bases and J by 3 bases, with 10 bases between them. The CDR3 loop reads CAISYKAEETQYF. CDR3 coding DNA: TGTGCCATCAGTTATAAAGCGGAAGAGACCCAGTACTTC.